This passage covers 5 T cell receptor beta chains from one sample sequenced in a study of blood T cells in healthy people across ages. The authors ran a second PCR of about 6 to 11 cycles using a sample-barcoded 5' primer and a J-beta primer mix. TCRdb redid the calling of the 5' RACE reads with MiXCR, one entry per CDR3 protein. The table includes around 940,000 distinct CDR3 sequences, roughly 51% detected once. The sequencing input was blood. These receptors came from a woman in her sixties in good health.

This clonotype was detected only a few times. The rearrangement uses TRBV2 and TRBJ2-3, with TRBD2 as a possible D gene (6 bases). V gave up 1 base and J gave up 7 bases, with 12 bases separating them. The CDR3 totals 14 residues. Germline CDR1 and CDR2: SNHLY and FYNNEI. CDR3 DNA sequence: TGTGCCAGCAGTGAAGGCGGGAATACGAATACGCAGTATTTT. This translates into CASSEGGNTNTQYF.

The count of this clonotype is one. The rearrangement links TRBV2 to TRBJ2-7, with a weak D call TRBD2 (5 bases). Germline CDR1 and CDR2: SNHLY and FYNNEI. Trimming cost V 4 bases and J 5 bases, with 12 bases left between them. The length of the CDR3 is 13 residues. In DNA, the CDR3 is TGTGCCAGCAGTGTTATAGGGCGGGACGAGCAGTACTTC. Translating gives CASSVIGRDEQYF.

J is TRBJ2-7 and V is TRBV28, with D possibly matching TRBD2 (6 bases). The CDR3 spans 14 residues. Germline V gives CDR1 MDHEN, CDR2 SYDVKM. Trimming removed 4 bases at V and 5 bases at J, with 15 bases between. The CDR3 here is CASSSSGVRNEQYF. The CDR3 DNA reads TGTGCCAGCAGTTCGTCGGGAGTTAGGAACGAGCAGTACTTC.

V usage is TRBV10-3 and J usage is TRBJ1-4; D is unresolved. V was pared by 8 bases and J by 4 bases, with 5 bases between. The length of the CDR3 is 11 residues. Per germline, CDR1 ENHRY and CDR2 SYGVKD. CDR3 DNA: TGTGCCATCGGCCGTAATGAAAAACTGTTTTTT. This sequence encodes CAIGRNEKLFF.

The CDR3 loop is CASGRTGQPQHF. The CDR3 region has the DNA TGTGCCAGCGGCCGGACGGGTCAGCCCCAGCATTTT. The chain uses TRBV3-1 and TRBJ1-5; D remains ambiguous. The CDR3 extends over 12 amino acids. CDR1 is LGHDT and CDR2 is YNNKEL in the germline V gene (reference sequence). The V and J ends lost 8 bases and 6 bases respectively, with 11 bases between them.